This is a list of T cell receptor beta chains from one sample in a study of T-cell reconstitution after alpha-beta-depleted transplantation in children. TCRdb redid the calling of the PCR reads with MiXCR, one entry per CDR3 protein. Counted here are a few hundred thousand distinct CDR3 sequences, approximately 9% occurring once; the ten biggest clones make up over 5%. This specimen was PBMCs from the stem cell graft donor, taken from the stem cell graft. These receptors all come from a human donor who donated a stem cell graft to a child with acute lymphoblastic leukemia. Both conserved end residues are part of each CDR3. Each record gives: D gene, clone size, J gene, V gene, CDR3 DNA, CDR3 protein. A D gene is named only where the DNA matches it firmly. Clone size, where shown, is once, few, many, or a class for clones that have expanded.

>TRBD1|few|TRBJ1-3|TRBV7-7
TGTGCCAGCAGCCCAGGACAGGGAGACACCATATATTTT
CASSPGQGDTIYF
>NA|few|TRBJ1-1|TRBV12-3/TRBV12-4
TGTGCCAGCACGGTCAATCTGGGCCCTGAAGCTTTCTTT
CASTVNLGPEAFF
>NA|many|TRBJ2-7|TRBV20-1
TGCAGTGCTAGGTTGGGAAACTACGAGCAGTACTTC
CSARLGNYEQYF
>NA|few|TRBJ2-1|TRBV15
TGTGCCACCAGCAGAGAAGGTAGCGGTAAGAATGAGCAGTTCTTC
CATSREGSGKNEQFF
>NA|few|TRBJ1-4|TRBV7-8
TGTGCCAGCAGCGACAGGAGCAGGGCACCTAATGAAAAACTGTTTTTT
CASSDRSRAPNEKLFF
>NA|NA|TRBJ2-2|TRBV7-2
TGTGCCAGCAGCTTAGCGGTTAACACCGGGGAGCTGTTTTTT
CASSLAVNTGELFF
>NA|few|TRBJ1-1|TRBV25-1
TGTGCCAGCACCAGCATGGTTACTGAAGCTTTCTTT
CASTSMVTEAFF
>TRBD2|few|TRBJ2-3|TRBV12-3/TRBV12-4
TGTGCCAGCAGTTTAGAACTAGCGGGAACCACAGATACGCAGTATTTT
CASSLELAGTTDTQYF
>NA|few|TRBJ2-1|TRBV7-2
TGTGCCAGCAGCTTCCAGACCGGGATCTCCTACAATGAGCAGTTCTTC
CASSFQTGISYNEQFF
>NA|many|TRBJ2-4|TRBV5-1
TGCGCCAGCAGCTTGAACAGTCTAGCCAAAAACATTCAGTACTTC
CASSLNSLAKNIQYF
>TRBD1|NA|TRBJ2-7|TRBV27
TGTGCCAGCAGTCGACAGGGGGGACAATACGAGCAGTACTTC
CASSRQGGQYEQYF
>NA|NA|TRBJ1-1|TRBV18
TGTGCCAGCTCACCTCAAGACGCGGATACCGAAGCTTTCTTT
CASSPQDADTEAFF
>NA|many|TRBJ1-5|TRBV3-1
TGTGCCAGCAGCCACGACGGGAGTCTGGGCAATCAGCCCCAGCATTTT
CASSHDGSLGNQPQHF
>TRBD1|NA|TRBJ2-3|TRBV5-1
TGCGCCAGCAGCCGGTCACAGGGGGGAGCAGATACGCAGTATTTT
CASSRSQGGADTQYF
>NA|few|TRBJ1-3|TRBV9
TGTGCCAGCAGCGAGCCCCTCGGTTGGCAGGGGGGAAACACCATATATTTT
CASSEPLGWQGGNTIYF
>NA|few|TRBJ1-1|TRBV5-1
TGCGCCAGCAGCCCCCGCTATGGAGGGGGACGGGACACTGAAGCTTTCTTT
CASSPRYGGGRDTEAFF
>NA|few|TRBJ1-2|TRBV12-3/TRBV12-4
TGTGCCAGCAGTTTAACTTCGGGGACAATCAACTATGGCTACACCTTC
CASSLTSGTINYGYTF
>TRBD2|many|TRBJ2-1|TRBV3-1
TGTGCCAGCAGCCTACTAAGCGGGGGGGCCTACAATGAGCAGTTCTTC
CASSLLSGGAYNEQFF
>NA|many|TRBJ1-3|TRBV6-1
TGTGCCAGCAGCCTAGGAGGCCGTTCTGGAAACACCATATATTTT
CASSLGGRSGNTIYF
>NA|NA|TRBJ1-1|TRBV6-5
TGTGCCAGCAGTCAACGGAACACTGAAGCTTTCTTT
CASSQRNTEAFF
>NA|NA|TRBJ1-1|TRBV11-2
TGTGCCAGCAGCTTAGGAGGGGGGAGGAACACTGAAGCTTTCTTT
CASSLGGGRNTEAFF
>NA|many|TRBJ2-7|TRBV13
TGTGCCAGCAGCATCCATCAGGACTACGAGCAGTACTTC
CASSIHQDYEQYF
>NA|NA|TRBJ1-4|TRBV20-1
TGCAGTGCTGCGCGGGCGGCAACTAATGAAAAACTGTTTTTT
CSAARAATNEKLFF
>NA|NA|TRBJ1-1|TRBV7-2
TGTGCCAGCACTCCGGGCACTGAAGCTTTCTTT
CASTPGTEAFF